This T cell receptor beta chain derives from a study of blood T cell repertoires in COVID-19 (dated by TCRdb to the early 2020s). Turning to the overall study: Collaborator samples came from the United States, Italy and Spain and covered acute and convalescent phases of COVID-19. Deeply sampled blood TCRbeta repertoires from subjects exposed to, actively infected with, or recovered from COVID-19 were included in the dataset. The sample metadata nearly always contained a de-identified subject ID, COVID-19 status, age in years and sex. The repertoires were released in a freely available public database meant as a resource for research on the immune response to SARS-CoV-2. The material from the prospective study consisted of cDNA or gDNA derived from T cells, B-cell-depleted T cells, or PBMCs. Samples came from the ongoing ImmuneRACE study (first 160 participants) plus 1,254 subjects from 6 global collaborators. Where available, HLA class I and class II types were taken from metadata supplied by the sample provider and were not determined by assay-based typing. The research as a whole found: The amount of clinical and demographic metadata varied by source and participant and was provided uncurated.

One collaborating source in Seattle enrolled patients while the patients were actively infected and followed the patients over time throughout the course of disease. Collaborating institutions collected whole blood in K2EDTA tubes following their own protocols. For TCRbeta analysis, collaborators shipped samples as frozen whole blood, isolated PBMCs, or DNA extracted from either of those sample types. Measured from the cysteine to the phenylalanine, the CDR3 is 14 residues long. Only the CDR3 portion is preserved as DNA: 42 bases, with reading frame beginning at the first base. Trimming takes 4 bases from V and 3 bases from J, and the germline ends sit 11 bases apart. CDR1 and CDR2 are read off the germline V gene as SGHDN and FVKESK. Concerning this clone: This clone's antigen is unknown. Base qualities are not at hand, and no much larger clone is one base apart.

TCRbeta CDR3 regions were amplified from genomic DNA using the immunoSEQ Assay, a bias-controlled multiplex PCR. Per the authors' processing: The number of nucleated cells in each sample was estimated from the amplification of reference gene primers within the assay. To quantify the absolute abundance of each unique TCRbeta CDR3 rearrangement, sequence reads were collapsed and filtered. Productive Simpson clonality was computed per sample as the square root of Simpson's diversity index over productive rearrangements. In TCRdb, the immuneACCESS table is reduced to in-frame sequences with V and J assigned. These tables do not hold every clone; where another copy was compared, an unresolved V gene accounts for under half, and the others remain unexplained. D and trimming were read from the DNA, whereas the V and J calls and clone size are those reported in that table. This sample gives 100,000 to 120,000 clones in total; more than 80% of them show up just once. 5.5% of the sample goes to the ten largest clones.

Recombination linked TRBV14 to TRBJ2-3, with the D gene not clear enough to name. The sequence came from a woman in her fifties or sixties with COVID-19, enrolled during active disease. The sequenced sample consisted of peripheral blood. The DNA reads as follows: TGTGCCAGCAGCCCCCGTTTGAGGACAGATACGCAGTATTTT. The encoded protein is CASSPRLRTDTQYF.